This TCR beta chain derives from a study of blood T cell repertoires in COVID-19. About the research overall: T cells, B-cell-depleted T cells, or PBMCs provided the cDNA or gDNA that served as material.

This clone was seen only once. Methods used by the authors: Nucleated cell number was recorded as an estimate derived from reference gene primer amplification. The method was immunoSEQ multiplex PCR; TCRdb's version includes in-frame clones alone and lacks a portion of them. The V and J calls and clone size were taken over from that table, and D and trimming were inferred from the DNA. The sample has a few hundred thousand clones, around 87% seen once. Germline V gene sequence: CDR1 LNHDA, CDR2 SQIVND (reference sequence). Unmatched junction bases numbered 5, after V lost 7 bases and J lost 2 bases. This CDR3 is built from 15 residues.

The chain employs TRBV19 and TRBJ1-3; 10 bases fit TRBD1. This receptor was identified in a woman aged 65 to 85 with active or convalescent COVID-19. The sequenced material came from peripheral blood. The CDR3 DNA follows: TGTGCCAGTACCCTGGACAGGGGGACTGGAAACACCATATATTTT. Translating it yields CASTLDRGTGNTIYF.